What follows describes a single T cell receptor (beta chain). Its antigen is as yet unknown. Sequencing used immunoSEQ multiplex PCR; TCRdb keeps in-frame clones, though not all of them. Of 45,000 to 55,000 clones listed, 60% to 85% were seen once; the top ten hold less than 20%. These data are taken from a study of T cells in localized non-small cell lung cancer. Study results and caveats: Maximal T cell clonality occurred in uninvolved adjacent lung, with tumor ranking below it.

The ends lost 6 bases at V and 5 bases at J; junction bases unmatched: 7. Germline-derived CDR1 and CDR2 are KGHSH and LQKENI. CDR3 length equals 14 residues. This TCR was recovered from a man aged 40-75 years with stage I squamous cell lung carcinoma. V and J are TRBV18 and TRBJ1-5; 7 bases agree with TRBD1. Sequencing used peripheral blood, obtained before any cancer treatment. CDR3 DNA: TGTGCCAGCTCCACAGGGGTCGCCGATCAGCCCCAGCATTTT. Protein product: CASSTGVADQPQHF.